These 5 T cell receptor beta chains originate from one sample sequenced in a study of CD8 T cells in ankylosing spondylitis. One entry per CDR3 protein results from TCRdb running MiXCR on the 5' RACE reads. The sample carries 200,000 to 250,000 distinct CDR3 sequences, 10% to 13% recorded once. Input material: blood, either unsorted or a sorted T cell fraction (not recorded which). The source of these receptors is a male donor with ankylosing spondylitis or in good health (not recorded which).

This clonotype was detected many times. The chain couples TRBV5-6 to TRBJ1-2; the D gene is possibly TRBD1 (5 bases). Germline CDR1 SGHDT, CDR2 YYEEEE. V gave up 2 bases and J gave up 4 bases, with 15 bases separating them. This CDR3 has 15 amino acids. CDR3 residues: CASSFQSATVYGYTF. The CDR3 coding sequence is TGTGCCAGCAGCTTTCAGAGTGCGACAGTCTATGGCTACACCTTC.

Turning to this clonotype: A read error may be the cause here, since a much bigger clone is one base away. The genes are TRBV7-3 and TRBJ1-2; TRBD1 might be the D (6 bases). This CDR3 is built from 13 residues. V was pared by 2 bases and J by 4 bases, with 8 bases between. Germline values: CDR1 SGHTA, CDR2 FQGTGA. CDR3 coding DNA: TGTGCCAGCAGCTTAGCACAGGGCTATGGCTACACCTTC. Protein sequence: CASSLAQGYGYTF.

The sample holds many counts of this clonotype. The gene calls are TRBV7-2 and TRBJ2-1; 10 bases map to TRBD2. V lost 0 bases, J lost 12 bases, and 8 bases stayed unmatched. This CDR3 has 15 amino acids. The germline V gene has CDR1 SGHTA and CDR2 FQGNSA. CDR3 coding DNA: TGTGCCAGCAGCTTAGCTAGCGGGGGGTACCTGGGGCAGTTCTTC. As protein: CASSLASGGYLGQFF.

This clonotype was seen ten or more times. This rearrangement joins TRBV29-1 to TRBJ1-1; a weak D match, TRBD1 (6 bases). Trimming took off 6 bases at V and 9 bases at J, with 17 bases between the two ends. Germline V gene data show CDR1 as SQVTM and CDR2 as ANQGSEA. This CDR3 has 12 residues. DNA for the CDR3: TGCAGCGTACGTCGGCAGGGGCGGAAAGCTTTCTTT. It encodes CSVRRQGRKAFF. The variable domain in full, completed from reference TRBV29-1 and TRBJ1-1, reads SAVISQKPSRDICQRGTSLTIQCQVDSQVTMMFWYRQQPGQSLTLIATANQGSEATYESGFVIDKFPISRPNLTFSTLTVSNMSPEDSSIYLCSVRRQGRKAFFGQGTRLTVV.

The table lists this clonotype with many counts. The J gene is TRBJ1-2, the V gene TRBV4-2; D ambiguous. The CDR3 spans 13 residues. The germline V gene has CDR1 LGHNA and CDR2 YNFKEQ. V was cut by 0 bases and J by 3 bases, with 5 bases left in between. CDR3 sequence reads: CASSQETDYGYTF. The CDR3 nucleotides read TGTGCCAGCAGCCAAGAAACGGACTATGGCTACACCTTC.